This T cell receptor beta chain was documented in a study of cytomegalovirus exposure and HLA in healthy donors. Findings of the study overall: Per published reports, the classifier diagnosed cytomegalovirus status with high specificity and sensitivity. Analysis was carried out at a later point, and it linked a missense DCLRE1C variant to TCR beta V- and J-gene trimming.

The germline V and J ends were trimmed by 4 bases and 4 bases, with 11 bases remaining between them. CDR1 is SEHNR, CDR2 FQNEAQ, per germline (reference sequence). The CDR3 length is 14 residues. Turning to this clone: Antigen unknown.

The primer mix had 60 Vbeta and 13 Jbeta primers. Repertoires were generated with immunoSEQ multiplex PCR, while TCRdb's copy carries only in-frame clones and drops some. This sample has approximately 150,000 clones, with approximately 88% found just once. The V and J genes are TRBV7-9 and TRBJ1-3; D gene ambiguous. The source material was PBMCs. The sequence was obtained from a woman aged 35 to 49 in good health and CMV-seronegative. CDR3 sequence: CASSSLDRGNTIYF. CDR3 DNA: TGTGCCAGCAGCTCGCTCGATCGGGGAAACACCATATATTTT.